The T cell receptor beta chain described here comes from a study of OX40 agonist ivuxolimab in advanced cancers. Study summary: Head and neck, renal cell, melanoma or hepatocellular carcinoma were the cancers that dose-escalation patients had.

Per germline, CDR1 SGHTA and CDR2 FQGNSA. This CDR3 is built from 14 residues. Trimming took off 5 bases at V and 2 bases at J, with 12 bases between the two ends. Assay used: immunoSEQ multiplex PCR; TCRdb lists only in-frame clones, some missing. Of 30,000 to 35,000 clones in the sample, 65% to 85% are singletons; the top ten hold roughly 15%. The receptor comes from an adult with an advanced solid tumor such as melanoma, head and neck, liver or kidney cancer. V is TRBV7-2 and J is TRBJ2-5, with D possibly matching TRBD1 (5 bases). Sequences were derived from CD4+ or CD8+ T cells sorted from blood, sampled in a trial of the OX40 agonist ivuxolimab. The CDR3 region has the DNA TGTGCCAGCAGCCCGAGACAGCTACAAGAGACCCAGTACTTC. Translating gives CASSPRQLQETQYF.